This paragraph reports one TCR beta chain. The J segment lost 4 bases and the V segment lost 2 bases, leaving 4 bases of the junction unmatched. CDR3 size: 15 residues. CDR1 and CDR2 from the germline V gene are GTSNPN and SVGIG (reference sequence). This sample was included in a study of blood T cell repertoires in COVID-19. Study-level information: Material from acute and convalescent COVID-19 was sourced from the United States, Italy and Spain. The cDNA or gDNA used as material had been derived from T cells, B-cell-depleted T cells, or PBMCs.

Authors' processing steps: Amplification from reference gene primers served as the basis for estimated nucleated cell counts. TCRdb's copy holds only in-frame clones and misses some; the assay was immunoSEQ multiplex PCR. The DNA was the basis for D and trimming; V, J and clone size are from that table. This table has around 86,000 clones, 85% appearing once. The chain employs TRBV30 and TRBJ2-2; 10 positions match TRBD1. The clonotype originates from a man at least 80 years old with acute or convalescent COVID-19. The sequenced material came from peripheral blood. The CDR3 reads CAWSTGQGPTGELFF. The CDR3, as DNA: TGTGCCTGGAGTACGGGACAGGGGCCCACCGGGGAGCTGTTTTTT.